The present T cell receptor (beta chain) was sequenced within a study of cytomegalovirus exposure and HLA in healthy donors. V lost 6 bases, J lost 5 bases, and 10 bases stayed unmatched. Per the germline V gene, CDR1 is MDHEN and CDR2 is SYDVKM. This CDR3 spans 14 amino acids. A single count supports this clone. 13 Jbeta primers and 60 Vbeta primers were used for the PCR. Clones were sequenced by immunoSEQ multiplex PCR, and TCRdb holds only the in-frame ones, with some missing. The sample includes more than 100,000 clones, over 65% of them seen just once. The chain links TRBV28 to TRBJ2-7; TRBD2 agrees at 7 bases. What was sequenced was PBMCs. This TCR came from a woman aged 40 to 49 in good health and CMV-seropositive. CDR3 loop: CASSTDGAGDEQYF. In DNA form, the CDR3 reads TGTGCCAGCAGCACAGATGGTGCGGGAGACGAGCAGTACTTC.